This is a list of T cell receptor beta chains from one sample in a study of beta chain features in type 1 diabetes. The assay was immunoSEQ multiplex PCR, and TCRdb's table has in-frame clones only and misses some. The repertoire includes some 350,000 clones, roughly 14% of them detected once, and about 0.015% sits in the top ten. Sequenced sample: naive CD4+ T cells from blood. The receptors stem from a woman aged 18-30 years with type 1 diabetes. CDR3s include the opening cysteine and the closing phenylalanine or tryptophan. Each record gives: V gene, clone size, D gene, J gene, CDR3 DNA, CDR3 protein. A D gene is named only where the DNA matches it firmly. Part of the rows lack a size; the others show once, few, many or a class for expanded clones.

V gene: TRBV19; clone size: few; D gene: TRBD2; J gene: TRBJ2-7; CDR3 DNA: TGTGCCAGTAGTGCCGCGGCTAGCGGGAATGACGAGCAGTACTTC; CDR3 protein: CASSAAASGNDEQYF
V gene: TRBV30; clone size: -; D gene: TRBD2; J gene: TRBJ2-1; CDR3 DNA: TGTGCCTGGAGTGGGTTTACTAGCGGGAGAAACCCCCGGACCTCCTACAATGAGCAGTTCTTC; CDR3 protein: CAWSGFTSGRNPRTSYNEQFF
V gene: TRBV6-1; clone size: -; D gene: -; J gene: TRBJ1-2; CDR3 DNA: TGTGCCAGCAGTGAAGCGCAGGGGCTGACCTATGGCTACACCTTC; CDR3 protein: CASSEAQGLTYGYTF
V gene: TRBV29-1; clone size: -; D gene: -; J gene: TRBJ1-1; CDR3 DNA: TGCAGCGTTCATGACAGGCGTGGCACTGAAGCTTTCTTT; CDR3 protein: CSVHDRRGTEAFF
V gene: TRBV30; clone size: -; D gene: TRBD1; J gene: TRBJ2-1; CDR3 DNA: TGTGCCTGGAGCCCCGGGACAGGGGGTTACAATGAGCAGTTCTTC; CDR3 protein: CAWSPGTGGYNEQFF
V gene: TRBV11-3; clone size: -; D gene: -; J gene: TRBJ1-2; CDR3 DNA: TGTGCCAGCAGCATGAACCGGGAGGGCTACACCTTC; CDR3 protein: CASSMNREGYTF
V gene: TRBV20-1; clone size: few; D gene: -; J gene: TRBJ2-4; CDR3 DNA: TGCAGTGCTACGGCCAAAAACATTCAGTACTTC; CDR3 protein: CSATAKNIQYF
V gene: TRBV18; clone size: -; D gene: TRBD2; J gene: TRBJ2-1; CDR3 DNA: TGTGCCAGCTCACCGAGACTAGCGGGAGGGGATGAGCAGTTCTTC; CDR3 protein: CASSPRLAGGDEQFF
V gene: TRBV10-3; clone size: few; D gene: TRBD2; J gene: TRBJ2-1; CDR3 DNA: TGTGCCACCTCATGGACTAGCGGCTCCTACAATGAGCAGTTCTTC; CDR3 protein: CATSWTSGSYNEQFF
V gene: TRBV28; clone size: -; D gene: -; J gene: TRBJ1-1; CDR3 DNA: TGTGCCAGCAGCCTTGGGACACCCACTGAAGCTTTCTTT; CDR3 protein: CASSLGTPTEAFF
V gene: TRBV7-2; clone size: -; D gene: -; J gene: TRBJ2-3; CDR3 DNA: TGTGCCAGCAGCTTAGCGGGTCAGGGTGGGGATACGCAGTATTTT; CDR3 protein: CASSLAGQGGDTQYF
V gene: TRBV28; clone size: -; D gene: -; J gene: TRBJ2-5; CDR3 DNA: TGTGCCAGCAGGCCGCAGGGGAGAGAGACCCAGTACTTC; CDR3 protein: CASRPQGRETQYF
V gene: TRBV5-1; clone size: -; D gene: -; J gene: TRBJ2-5; CDR3 DNA: TGCGCCAGCAGCTCTGGGGGGGAGACCCAGTACTTC; CDR3 protein: CASSSGGETQYF
V gene: TRBV2; clone size: few; D gene: TRBD2; J gene: TRBJ2-6; CDR3 DNA: TGTGCCAGCACGGGACTAGCGGGAGCTGGGGCCAACGTCCTGACTTTC; CDR3 protein: CASTGLAGAGANVLTF
V gene: TRBV6-1; clone size: -; D gene: -; J gene: TRBJ1-1; CDR3 DNA: TGTGCCAGCAGACAGTTCCAGGGTCTGAACACTGAAGCTTTCTTT; CDR3 protein: CASRQFQGLNTEAFF
V gene: TRBV5-4; clone size: -; D gene: -; J gene: TRBJ1-1; CDR3 DNA: TGTGCCAGCAGCCAAGAGATAACAGGAGACACTGAAGCTTTCTTT; CDR3 protein: CASSQEITGDTEAFF
V gene: TRBV29-1; clone size: few; D gene: TRBD2; J gene: TRBJ2-3; CDR3 DNA: TGCAGCGTTAGCGGGAGGGTGGCAGATACGCAGTATTTT; CDR3 protein: CSVSGRVADTQYF
V gene: TRBV30; clone size: few; D gene: -; J gene: TRBJ1-1; CDR3 DNA: TGTGCCTGGAGTGTACGCCAGGGCCTTGAAGCTTTCTTT; CDR3 protein: CAWSVRQGLEAFF
V gene: TRBV2; clone size: -; D gene: -; J gene: TRBJ2-7; CDR3 DNA: TGTGCCAGCAGTGAAAACAGGGACCCTATTCAGCAGTACTTC; CDR3 protein: CASSENRDPIQQYF
V gene: TRBV5-1; clone size: few; D gene: TRBD1; J gene: TRBJ2-1; CDR3 DNA: TGCGCCAGCAGCTACACCGGGACAGGGAACAATGAGCAGTTCTTC; CDR3 protein: CASSYTGTGNNEQFF
V gene: TRBV7-2; clone size: -; D gene: -; J gene: TRBJ2-5; CDR3 DNA: TGTGCCAGCAGCTTAGTGGCAGAGACCCAGTACTTC; CDR3 protein: CASSLVAETQYF
V gene: TRBV5-1; clone size: -; D gene: -; J gene: TRBJ1-2; CDR3 DNA: TGCGCCAGCAGCTTGGGGGGGCTGGTTTTTGACTATGGCTACACCTTC; CDR3 protein: CASSLGGLVFDYGYTF
V gene: TRBV20-1; clone size: few; D gene: -; J gene: TRBJ2-5; CDR3 DNA: TGCAGTGCTAGATCCGAAGAGACCCAGTACTTC; CDR3 protein: CSARSEETQYF
V gene: TRBV11-3; clone size: few; D gene: -; J gene: TRBJ2-3; CDR3 DNA: TGTGCCAGCAAGGGGGTGAGAACAGATACGCAGTATTTT; CDR3 protein: CASKGVRTDTQYF
V gene: TRBV5-1; clone size: few; D gene: TRBD1; J gene: TRBJ2-6; CDR3 DNA: TGCGCCAGCAGTCCACAGGGGGCGCCAGGGGCCAACGTCCTGACTTTC; CDR3 protein: CASSPQGAPGANVLTF
V gene: TRBV5-6; clone size: few; D gene: TRBD2; J gene: TRBJ2-3; CDR3 DNA: TGTGCCAGCAGCTTAACTAGCGGGAGTTCGAGCACAGATACGCAGTATTTT; CDR3 protein: CASSLTSGSSSTDTQYF
V gene: TRBV7-9; clone size: few; D gene: -; J gene: TRBJ2-3; CDR3 DNA: TGTGCCAGCAACAGGGGCACAGATACGCAGTATTTT; CDR3 protein: CASNRGTDTQYF
V gene: TRBV25-1; clone size: -; D gene: -; J gene: TRBJ2-3; CDR3 DNA: TGTGCCAGCAGTGAACCCGGCGGGAGCACAGATACGCAGTATTTT; CDR3 protein: CASSEPGGSTDTQYF
V gene: TRBV5-1; clone size: -; D gene: -; J gene: TRBJ2-5; CDR3 DNA: TGCGCCAGCAGCTACAGGGAGCAAGAGACCCAGTACTTC; CDR3 protein: CASSYREQETQYF
V gene: TRBV27; clone size: -; D gene: TRBD2; J gene: TRBJ2-5; CDR3 DNA: TGTGCCAGCAGCCCTGGACTAGCGGGCGTTAAGACCCAGTACTTC; CDR3 protein: CASSPGLAGVKTQYF
V gene: TRBV6-6; clone size: few; D gene: -; J gene: TRBJ2-3; CDR3 DNA: TGTGCCAGCAGTTTGGGAGGCGCCACAGATACGCAGTATTTT; CDR3 protein: CASSLGGATDTQYF
V gene: TRBV30; clone size: -; D gene: TRBD2; J gene: TRBJ2-7; CDR3 DNA: TGTGCCTGGAGTCCGACCGGGACTAGCGGCTACGAGCAGTACTTC; CDR3 protein: CAWSPTGTSGYEQYF
V gene: TRBV6-5; clone size: -; D gene: TRBD2; J gene: TRBJ2-7; CDR3 DNA: TGTGCCAGCAGCCGAACGACTAGCGGGAGCTACGAGCAGTACTTC; CDR3 protein: CASSRTTSGSYEQYF
V gene: TRBV20-1; clone size: few; D gene: -; J gene: TRBJ2-3; CDR3 DNA: TGCAGTGCTAGTAGTCCTACGCAGTATTTT; CDR3 protein: CSASSPTQYF
V gene: TRBV30; clone size: few; D gene: -; J gene: TRBJ1-2; CDR3 DNA: TGTGCCTGGGACAGTCTTAACTATGGCTACACCTTC; CDR3 protein: CAWDSLNYGYTF
V gene: TRBV7-9; clone size: few; D gene: -; J gene: TRBJ2-1; CDR3 DNA: TGTGCCAGCAGTCCACGGGACTTTGGATACAATGAGCAGTTCTTC; CDR3 protein: CASSPRDFGYNEQFF
V gene: TRBV7-8; clone size: few; D gene: -; J gene: TRBJ1-2; CDR3 DNA: TGTGCCAGCAGCTTAGCCGCGGGGGTGGATGGCTACACCTTC; CDR3 protein: CASSLAAGVDGYTF
V gene: TRBV6-6; clone size: few; D gene: -; J gene: TRBJ2-7; CDR3 DNA: TGTGCCAGCAGTTACAGCGGAGGAGTCTACGAGCAGTACTTC; CDR3 protein: CASSYSGGVYEQYF
V gene: TRBV7-2; clone size: -; D gene: -; J gene: TRBJ2-3; CDR3 DNA: TGTGCCAGCAGCTTAGTTAAGGCAGGAGATACGCAGTATTTT; CDR3 protein: CASSLVKAGDTQYF
V gene: TRBV11-2; clone size: few; D gene: -; J gene: TRBJ1-2; CDR3 DNA: TGTGCCAGCAGCTTAGACGGAGCAGCAAACTATGGCTACACCTTC; CDR3 protein: CASSLDGAANYGYTF
V gene: TRBV6-5; clone size: few; D gene: TRBD2; J gene: TRBJ2-5; CDR3 DNA: TGTGCCAGCAGTAGACTAGCGGGGGAGACCCAGTACTTC; CDR3 protein: CASSRLAGETQYF
V gene: TRBV5-4; clone size: -; D gene: -; J gene: TRBJ1-2; CDR3 DNA: TGTGCCAGCAGCTTGGGGGGGGGCTCTAACTATGGCTACACCTTC; CDR3 protein: CASSLGGGSNYGYTF
V gene: TRBV11-3; clone size: few; D gene: -; J gene: TRBJ2-3; CDR3 DNA: TGTGCCAGCAGCTCAACAGGGAATACGCAGTATTTT; CDR3 protein: CASSSTGNTQYF
V gene: TRBV5-1; clone size: -; D gene: -; J gene: TRBJ2-2; CDR3 DNA: TGCGCCAGCAGCTTGGACAGGGTGAACACCGGGGAGCTGTTTTTT; CDR3 protein: CASSLDRVNTGELFF
V gene: TRBV9; clone size: -; D gene: TRBD2; J gene: TRBJ2-3; CDR3 DNA: TGTGCCAGCAGCGTAGCTAGTGGACTAGCGGTCCCAGATACGCAGTATTTT; CDR3 protein: CASSVASGLAVPDTQYF